Ten or more counts support the clone carrying this TCR beta chain. CDR3 length equals 16 residues. The V gene lost 4 bases and the J gene lost 7 bases, with 21 bases spanning the gap. Germline CDR1 reads SGHDT; CDR2 reads YYEEEE. TCR beta CDR3 regions were amplified from RNA. First-round RT-PCR with HTBI primers amplified the TCR CDR3 region. Using its own MiXCR run on the multiplex PCR reads, TCRdb lists one record per CDR3 protein. The table has around 99,000 distinct CDR3 sequences, 15% to 20% seen once. This entry is derived from a study of T cells in Graves' hyperthyroidism and ophthalmopathy. The sequence was obtained from a woman in her forties or fifties with Graves' hyperthyroidism. The sample was blood. The V call is TRBV5-6, the J call TRBJ1-5; D perhaps matches TRBD1 (6 bases). CDR3 sequence (DNA): TGTGCCAGCAGCACACTCAAGCAGGGGTCAGACCAGCCCCAGCATTTT. The encoded protein is CASSTLKQGSDQPQHF.